This T cell receptor (beta chain) was obtained from a study of blood T cells in healthy people across ages. CDR3 size: 15 residues. In regard to this clonotype: Its antigen remains unidentified. The junction does not match germline at one end; this may be a read error.

A sample-barcoded 5' primer and a J-beta primer mix were used in a second PCR of about 7 to 11 cycles. Every single cDNA molecule received a tag from a template-switch adaptor with 12 random nucleotides. Every sample gave at least 3 million paired-end reads containing CDR3. MiXCR was run by TCRdb on the 5' RACE reads, yielding one entry per CDR3 protein. Of about 650,000 distinct CDR3 sequences in the sample, roughly 32% are singletons; the top ten hold 15% to 19%. The study's findings and limits: Long-lived and aged donors differed, with more naive CD4+ cells and higher diversity in the long-lived. With donor CMV status unknown, expanded clonotype changes were possibly confounded.

Sequenced material: blood. This TCR derives from a woman at least 80 years old in good health. This chain joins TRBV12-3 or TRBV12-4 and TRBJ2-3; D unresolved. The CDR3 is CASRGRAVGTDMQYF. In DNA form, the CDR3 reads TGTGCCAGCCGTGGCCGAGCAGTCGGCACAGATATGCAGTATTTT.